These T cell receptor beta chains were read from a single sample in a study of T-cell reconstitution after alpha-beta-depleted transplantation in children. TCRdb fed the PCR reads into MiXCR, producing one record per CDR3 protein. The data contain 200,000 to 250,000 distinct CDR3 sequences, approximately 6.9% of them singletons. The sequences come from PBMCs, collected before TCRalphabeta/CD19-depleted stem cell transplant. The source is a boy aged 2 to 10 with acute lymphoblastic leukemia, due to receive a stem cell transplant. Both conserved end residues are part of each CDR3. Fields, in order: J gene, V gene, CDR3 length, D gene, clone size, CDR3 DNA, CDR3 protein. A D gene is named only where the DNA matches it firmly. The size field is filled for only some rows; it gives once, few, many or a size class.

j_gene: TRBJ2-2; v_gene: TRBV29-1; len: 14; d_gene: -; abundance: many; CDR3nt: TGCAGCGTGCGCTGGTGGGCTAACACCGGGGAGCTGTTTTTT; CDR3aa: CSVRWWANTGELFF
j_gene: TRBJ2-1; v_gene: TRBV15; len: 16; d_gene: TRBD2; abundance: many; CDR3nt: TGTGCCACCAGCAGAGATCTAGCGGGCGATAACAATGAGCAGTTCTTC; CDR3aa: CATSRDLAGDNNEQFF
j_gene: TRBJ1-1; v_gene: TRBV12-3/TRBV12-4; len: 14; d_gene: TRBD1; abundance: many; CDR3nt: TGTGCCAGCAGCCTGGACAGGGTGAGCACTGAAGCTTTCTTT; CDR3aa: CASSLDRVSTEAFF
j_gene: TRBJ2-3; v_gene: TRBV28; len: 19; d_gene: -; abundance: few; CDR3nt: TGTGCCAGCAGTTCCCCGACTAGTTTGATCCTTTCGGGTTTGGATACGCAGTATTTT; CDR3aa: CASSSPTSLILSGLDTQYF
j_gene: TRBJ1-1; v_gene: TRBV3-1; len: 15; d_gene: -; abundance: -; CDR3nt: TGTGCCACCACCTGCCGCGGGGGCGGGGATAGGGAAGCTTTCTTT; CDR3aa: CATTCRGGGDREAFF
j_gene: TRBJ1-2; v_gene: TRBV7-2; len: 16; d_gene: -; abundance: many; CDR3nt: TGTGCCAGCAGCTTAAGTCTCGACGGCCGGCGAGATGGCTACACCTTC; CDR3aa: CASSLSLDGRRDGYTF
j_gene: TRBJ1-1; v_gene: TRBV6-2/TRBV6-3; len: 14; d_gene: -; abundance: many; CDR3nt: TGTGCCAGCAGTTACATACGCCCTAACACTGAAGCTTTCTTT; CDR3aa: CASSYIRPNTEAFF
j_gene: TRBJ1-1; v_gene: TRBV20-1; len: 12; d_gene: TRBD1; abundance: many; CDR3nt: TGCAGTGTACAGGGGATGAACACTGAAGCTTTCTTT; CDR3aa: CSVQGMNTEAFF
j_gene: TRBJ2-2; v_gene: TRBV20-1; len: 14; d_gene: -; abundance: many; CDR3nt: TGCAGTGCTAGGGAGGGGGGTAACACCGGGGAGCTGTTTTTT; CDR3aa: CSAREGGNTGELFF
j_gene: TRBJ2-5; v_gene: TRBV28; len: 13; d_gene: -; abundance: many; CDR3nt: TGTGCCAGCAGTTTTGGGGGGCCTGGGACCCAGTACTTC; CDR3aa: CASSFGGPGTQYF
j_gene: TRBJ2-7; v_gene: TRBV6-6; len: 13; d_gene: TRBD1; abundance: -; CDR3nt: TGTGCCAGCAGTATGCAGGGGGCGCGTGAGCAGTACTTC; CDR3aa: CASSMQGAREQYF
j_gene: TRBJ2-3; v_gene: TRBV7-2; len: 15; d_gene: -; abundance: many; CDR3nt: TGTGCCAGCAGCTTAGGCGGCCCCCCCACAGATACGCAGTATTTT; CDR3aa: CASSLGGPPTDTQYF
j_gene: TRBJ2-7; v_gene: TRBV30; len: 14; d_gene: TRBD1; abundance: few; CDR3nt: TGTGCCTGGTCCCCCGGGACCCCAGGGGGAGAGCAGTACTTC; CDR3aa: CAWSPGTPGGEQYF
j_gene: TRBJ2-1; v_gene: TRBV24-1; len: 17; d_gene: -; abundance: many; CDR3nt: TGTGCCACCAGTGATCCGCAGATCCGAGACTCCTACAATGAGCAGTTCTTC; CDR3aa: CATSDPQIRDSYNEQFF
j_gene: TRBJ2-7; v_gene: TRBV27; len: 12; d_gene: -; abundance: many; CDR3nt: TGTGCCACCCGTGGGGGGTCCTACGAGCAGTACTTC; CDR3aa: CATRGGSYEQYF
j_gene: TRBJ2-3; v_gene: TRBV3-1; len: 15; d_gene: -; abundance: few; CDR3nt: TGTGCCAGCAGCCAACAGGGGCACGGCACAGATACGCAGTATTTT; CDR3aa: CASSQQGHGTDTQYF
j_gene: TRBJ2-7; v_gene: TRBV6-1; len: 17; d_gene: -; abundance: -; CDR3nt: TGTGCCAGCAGTGAAGGGGTCGGGAGCGGACTCTCCTACGAGCAGTACTTC; CDR3aa: CASSEGVGSGLSYEQYF
j_gene: TRBJ1-1; v_gene: TRBV7-2; len: 13; d_gene: TRBD1; abundance: few; CDR3nt: TGTGCCAGCAGAGTACAGGGGGCCACTGAAGCTTTCTTT; CDR3aa: CASRVQGATEAFF
j_gene: TRBJ1-1; v_gene: TRBV10-3; len: 12; d_gene: TRBD1; abundance: many; CDR3nt: TGTGCCATCAGTTATCAGGGGGCTGAAGCTTTCTTT; CDR3aa: CAISYQGAEAFF
j_gene: TRBJ1-2; v_gene: TRBV6-5; len: 14; d_gene: TRBD1; abundance: many; CDR3nt: TGTGCCAGCAGGGTCCGGGACAGGGGTCTTGGCTACACCTTC; CDR3aa: CASRVRDRGLGYTF
j_gene: TRBJ1-1; v_gene: TRBV28; len: 14; d_gene: -; abundance: few; CDR3nt: TGTGCCAGCATGGTTCTAGGAACGGTAACTGAAGCTTTCTTT; CDR3aa: CASMVLGTVTEAFF
j_gene: TRBJ2-7; v_gene: TRBV10-3; len: 14; d_gene: TRBD1; abundance: -; CDR3nt: TGTGCCATCAGTACGGGACAGGGAGGCTACGAGCAGTACTTC; CDR3aa: CAISTGQGGYEQYF
j_gene: TRBJ2-5; v_gene: TRBV4-3; len: 14; d_gene: -; abundance: many; CDR3nt: TGCGCCAGCAGCCCGAGCGGAAAACAAGAGACCCAGTACTTC; CDR3aa: CASSPSGKQETQYF
j_gene: TRBJ2-7; v_gene: TRBV29-1; len: 14; d_gene: -; abundance: many; CDR3nt: TGCAGCGTTGAAGGAGTGGGGAACCCCTACGAGCAGTACTTC; CDR3aa: CSVEGVGNPYEQYF